This T cell receptor (beta chain) was sequenced in a study of PD-L1 blockade in urothelial cancer. The overall study: Treatment start was followed by blood analysis at 3 weeks (second dose) and again at 6 weeks. Across blood samples, T cells had a median count of approximately 130,000.

Each patient gave between 1 and 8 samples, pretreatment and on-treatment. Profiled with immunoSEQ multiplex PCR; TCRdb holds only in-frame clones, not every one. Counted here are about 91,000 clones, approximately 91% occurring once; the ten biggest clones make up more than 8%. The TCR was taken from a man aged 55-75 years with urothelial cancer. This specimen was PBMCs, taken around atezolizumab (anti-PD-L1) treatment.

CDR3: CATSSAGGRNEQFF. In nucleotides, the CDR3 is TGTGCCACGTCGAGCGCGGGGGGGCGCAATGAGCAGTTCTTC. This rearrangement joins TRBV15 to TRBJ2-1; 9 bases map to TRBD2. Germline loops: CDR1 LNHNV, CDR2 YYDKDF (reference sequence). CDR3 length equals 14 residues. Trimming took 9 bases from V and 6 from J; bases not matched to a gene: 9.